What follows describes a single TCR beta chain. Its antigen is not identified. CDR1 and CDR2 from the germline V gene are SGHNT and YYREEE (reference sequence). CDR3 size: 18 residues. V lost 0 bases, J lost 6 bases, and 13 bases stayed unmatched. Patients sequenced had flow cytometry evidence of CD8+CD57+ cell expansion. Patients had undergone no therapy by the time their blood was sampled. The data are from a study of CD8+CD57+ T cells in acquired aplastic anemia. Study details: Sorted CD4+ and CD8+ cells gave a mean 3.2 ug DNA, range 0.2 to 27.4 ug. General observations from the study: With respect to CD8+ Simpson's diversity, patients and controls did not differ significantly. Between patients and controls, approximately 29 CD8+ CDR3 sequences were found in common.

Profiling that covered TCR beta VDJ and CDR3 relied on genomic DNA as its template. TCRdb re-analysed the reads in MiXCR, keeping a single row per CDR3 protein. The sample has around 200,000 distinct CDR3 sequences; about 50% are singletons. The sample was sorted CD4+, CD8+, or CD8+CD57+ T cells (not recorded which) from PBMCs. This clonotype was obtained from a human donor with aplastic anemia. The V gene is TRBV5-4, the J gene TRBJ1-2, with 11 bases aligning to TRBD1. The CDR3: CASSLGRTGGRGGDGYTF. The CDR3 nucleotides read TGTGCCAGCAGCTTGGGCCGGACAGGGGGCAGAGGCGGGGATGGCTACACCTTC.